One and the same sample provided the 26 T cell receptor beta chains below, sequenced in a study of blood T cells in healthy people across ages. For the second PCR, which ran for about 6 to 12 cycles, a sample-barcoded 5' primer and a J-beta primer mix were used. TCRdb re-called the 5' RACE reads through MiXCR, storing one row per CDR3 protein. The sample has a few hundred thousand distinct CDR3 sequences; about 27% are singletons. These data are also associated with another study on T cells of mothers and their children.

Material for sequencing was blood. Source of these receptors: a boy aged 2 to 9 in good health.

V gene TRBV20-1 combines with J gene TRBJ2-1, with unresolved D. The J call may be mistaken, given a closer DNA end match to TRBJ2-7. Germline V CDR1 and CDR2: DFQATT, SNEGSKA (reference sequence). CDR3 length: 13 residues. The CDR3, as DNA: TGCAGTGCTAGAGATGTTGCTGGCGACCGGCAGTACTTC. As protein: CSARDVAGDRQYF.

As for this clonotype: The CDR3 does not close with the conserved phenylalanine or tryptophan, likely indicating a read error. V gene TRBV7-9 combines with J gene TRBJ2-5; possibly TRBD2 for D (5 bases). V was clipped by 3 bases and J by 4 bases, with 9 bases between them. CDR3 length equals 13 residues. Germline V lookup: CDR1 SEHNR, CDR2 FQNEAQ (reference sequence). The CDR3 nucleotides read TGTGCCAGCAGCTTCAGCGGCCTAGAGACCCAGTACTTG. Protein sequence: CASSFSGLETQYL.

This clonotype was seen more than once but under ten times. V gene TRBV7-2 combines with J gene TRBJ1-4; D possibly corresponds to TRBD1 (6 bases). The CDR3 runs to 14 residues. The germline V gene has CDR1 SGHTA and CDR2 FQGNSA. V gave up 4 bases and J gave up 6 bases, with 12 bases separating them. The CDR3 sequence is CASSSDRSHEKLFF. Written as DNA, the CDR3 is TGTGCCAGCAGCTCAGACAGGTCGCATGAAAAACTGTTTTTT.

The chain is built from TRBV20-1 and TRBJ2-7; possible D gene TRBD2, 5 bases. Trimming removed 5 bases at V and 1 base at J, with 15 bases between. In germline, CDR1 is DFQATT, CDR2 SNEGSKA (reference sequence). This CDR3 comprises 14 residues. This CDR3 is CSAPLGSGSYEQYF. CDR3 DNA: TGCAGTGCTCCCTTGGGGAGCGGATCCTACGAGCAGTACTTC.

The rearrangement links TRBV6-5 to TRBJ2-7; D is uncertain. The ends were cut back, 6 bases at V and 4 bases at J, with 13 bases in the middle. The germline V gene has CDR1 MNHEY and CDR2 SVGAGI. CDR3 size: 13 residues. For the CDR3, the DNA is TGTGCCAGCAGCCTGACGGTTGGGTACGAGCAGTACTTC. It translates to CASSLTVGYEQYF.

This clonotype was counted between two and nine times. The V and J genes are TRBV19 and TRBJ1-5, with D possibly being TRBD1 (5 bases). Germline V CDR1 and CDR2: LNHDA, SQIVND (reference sequence). V gave up 9 bases and J gave up 7 bases, with 13 bases separating them. This CDR3 spans 12 amino acids. The CDR3 nucleotides read TGTGCCAGCAAGGGGTGGAGGCAGCCCCAGCATTTT. Encoded protein: CASKGWRQPQHF.

The chain uses TRBV5-7 and TRBJ1-2; tentatively, D is TRBD1 (6 bases). TRBV5-7 is assigned to the ORF class and has an uncertain function. V lost 4 bases to trimming and J lost 2 bases, with 15 bases between them. The CDR3 is 15 amino acids. The CDR3 region is CASSPAGGGNYGYTF. The CDR3 DNA is TGTGCCAGCAGCCCCGCCGGGGGGGGCAACTATGGCTACACCTTC.

This clonotype was detected only a few times. The CDR3 spells CASRVRQGAPSGYTF. CDR3 nucleotide sequence: TGTGCCAGCCGTGTTCGACAGGGGGCTCCTAGTGGCTACACCTTC. The rearrangement links TRBV6-5 to TRBJ1-2; 10 positions match TRBD1. This CDR3 has 15 residues. Germline lookup yields CDR1 MNHEY and CDR2 SVGAGI. Germline trimming cut 8 bases from V and 7 bases from J; bases unmatched to any gene: 13.

This clonotype was found many times. The chain joins TRBV12-3 or TRBV12-4 to TRBJ1-4; 7 nucleotides agree with TRBD1. The length of the CDR3 is 14 residues. V was pared by 6 bases and J by 6 bases, with 7 bases of the junction left unmatched. The CDR3 loop is CASRMTGIDEKLFF. In DNA form, the CDR3 reads TGTGCCAGCAGGATGACAGGGATTGATGAAAAACTGTTTTTT.

The CDR3 protein is CAISELGVVGTNTGELFF. CDR3 sequence (DNA): TGTGCCATCAGTGAATTAGGTGTTGTGGGAACAAACACCGGGGAGCTGTTTTTT. V gene TRBV10-3 combines with J gene TRBJ2-2, with unresolved D. Trimming shortened V by 3 bases and J by 2 bases, and 19 bases separated the two germline ends. This CDR3 is 18 amino acids long. Germline CDR1 reads ENHRY; CDR2 reads SYGVKD.

The CDR3, as DNA: TGTGCCAGCAGCTTCCAGCAAAACATTCAGTACTTC. Its translation: CASSFQQNIQYF. The V call is TRBV7-2, the J call TRBJ2-4; the D is unclear. Looked up from germline, CDR1 is SGHTA and CDR2 is FQGNSA. This CDR3 has 12 residues. The V gene lost 3 bases and the J gene lost 5 bases, with 5 bases spanning the gap.

This clonotype was observed a few times. This chain joins TRBV5-1 and TRBJ2-1; 8 nucleotides line up with TRBD1. Germline loops: CDR1 SGHRS, CDR2 YFSETQ. J lost 6 bases, V lost 3 bases, and 11 bases had no gene match. The CDR3 runs 16 residues. CDR3 nucleotide sequence: TGCGCCAGCAGCTCCGGACAGGGTTTTATCCTCAATGAGCAGTTCTTC. This translates into CASSSGQGFILNEQFF.

This clonotype was seen a handful of times. The chain links TRBV2 to TRBJ2-1; possibly TRBD1 for D (5 bases). The V gene lost 4 bases and the J gene lost 5 bases, with 12 bases spanning the gap. Germline V CDR1 and CDR2: SNHLY, FYNNEI. The CDR3 spans 14 residues. For the CDR3, the DNA is TGTGCCAGCAGTGCCCAGGGAAAGAACAATGAGCAGTTCTTC. Its translation is CASSAQGKNNEQFF.

The chain combines TRBV24-1 with TRBJ2-5; D may be TRBD1 (5 bases). CDR1 is KGHDR, CDR2 SFDVKD, per germline. This CDR3 region has 13 residues. V lost 3 bases and J lost 5, with 9 bases in between. The CDR3 region has the DNA TGTGCCACCAGTGATGGGGCGGCGGAGACCCAGTACTTC. This encodes CATSDGAAETQYF.

The V and J genes are TRBV7-9 and TRBJ2-5; TRBD1 matches at 10 bases. The J call is in doubt because the DNA end fits TRBJ2-7 better. This CDR3 spans 15 amino acids. Germline-derived CDR1 and CDR2 are SEHNR and FQNEAQ (reference sequence). For the CDR3, the DNA is TGTGCCAGCACCGTACGGGACAGGGGACCCGACGAGCAGTACTTC. It yields the protein CASTVRDRGPDEQYF.

This clonotype was counted a few times. The chain couples TRBV7-9 to TRBJ2-5; D remains unclear. Germline CDR1 and CDR2: SEHNR and FQNEAQ (reference sequence). The CDR3 length is 14 residues. V dropped 5 bases and J dropped 1 base, with 11 bases sitting between them. This CDR3 is CASSDGRSQETQYF. The CDR3 DNA sequence: TGTGCCAGCAGCGACGGAAGGAGCCAAGAGACCCAGTACTTC.

The rearrangement joins TRBV7-9 to TRBJ2-2, with 7 bases matching TRBD1. In germline, CDR1 is SEHNR, CDR2 FQNEAQ (reference sequence). The V and J ends lost 5 bases and 2 bases, in that order; junction bases with no gene match: 11. The CDR3 has 17 residues. The CDR3 sequence: CASSVFTGTDNTGELFF. CDR3 DNA: TGTGCCAGCAGCGTTTTTACCGGGACAGATAACACCGGGGAGCTGTTTTTT. Complete variable domain (other parts from reference TRBV7-9 and TRBJ2-2): DTGVSQNPRHKITKRGQNVTFRCDPISEHNRLYWYRQTLGQGPEFLTYFQNEAQLEKSRLLSDRFSAERPKGSFSTLEIQRTEQGDSAMYLCASSVFTGTDNTGELFFGEGSRLTVL.

V usage is TRBV11-3 and J usage is TRBJ1-2; tentatively, D is TRBD1 (5 bases). Trimming removed 0 bases from V and 7 bases from J, with 9 bases in between. Germline V gene lookup returns CDR1 SGHNT and CDR2 YENEEA. The CDR3 has 13 residues. The CDR3 DNA reads as TGTGCCAGCAGCTTAGATCAGGGCTTTGGCTACACCTTC. Its translation: CASSLDQGFGYTF.

This clonotype was observed a few times. The genes are TRBV11-1 and TRBJ2-5; D might be TRBD1 or TRBD2, each matching 5 bases. V lost 8 bases and J 1 base, leaving 17 bases between the germline ends. The germline CDR1 and CDR2 sequences are SGHAT and FQDESV (reference sequence). The CDR3 runs 15 residues. CDR3 nucleotides: TGTGCCAGCGGAGTAGGGCAGGGACCCCAAGAGACCCAGTACTTC. Translation: CASGVGQGPQETQYF.

The V and J genes are TRBV11-2 and TRBJ2-6; TRBD1 might be the D (5 bases). V was shortened by 1 base and J by 4 bases, with 17 bases between the two germline ends. There are 18 residues in the CDR3. The germline V gene encodes CDR1 SGHAT and CDR2 FQNNGV. CDR3 in amino acids: CASSLALTAPGGANVLTF. Here the CDR3 DNA reads TGTGCCAGCAGCTTAGCCCTGACAGCACCTGGGGGGGCCAACGTCCTGACTTTC. The full variable domain, rest sourced from reference TRBV11-2 and TRBJ2-6, is EAGVAQSPRYKIIEKRQSVAFWCNPISGHATLYWYQQILGQGPKLLIQFQNNGVVDDSQLPKDRFSAERLKGVDSTLKIQPAKLEDSAVYLCASSLALTAPGGANVLTFGAGSRLTVL.

The CDR3 DNA reads as TGTGCCAGCAGCCCCTGGACAGGGCGGGAGACCCAGTACTTC. Translating gives CASSPWTGRETQYF. The chain carries TRBV12-3 or TRBV12-4 and TRBJ2-5, with 8 positions matching TRBD1. V was pared by 6 bases and J by 5 bases, with 8 bases of the junction left unmatched. The CDR3 totals 14 residues.

In its sample, this clonotype was seen once. This chain links TRBV20-1 with TRBJ2-3; D is perhaps TRBD1 (6 bases). V shed 3 bases and J shed 3 bases, with 13 bases lying between them. From germline, CDR1 is DFQATT and CDR2 SNEGSKA (reference sequence). The CDR3 length is 14 residues. CDR3 nucleotide sequence: TGCAGTGCTAGGGCAGAGACAGGAACAGATACGCAGTATTTT. Its protein is CSARAETGTDTQYF.

The chain couples TRBV7-9 to TRBJ2-5, with TRBD1 matching 10 bases. The end of the DNA aligns better with TRBJ2-1, so the J call may be wrong. Per germline, CDR1 SEHNR and CDR2 FQNEAQ (reference sequence). The CDR3 length is 16 residues. The CDR3 reads CASSLRGDRGQNEQFF. In DNA, the CDR3 is TGTGCCAGCAGCTTAAGAGGAGACAGGGGGCAAAATGAGCAGTTCTTC.

This clonotype was seen a few times. The CDR3 sequence is CASNTGGESGELFF. The CDR3 bases are TGTGCCAGCAATACAGGGGGCGAAAGCGGGGAGCTGTTTTTT. The chain couples TRBV6-2 or TRBV6-3 to TRBJ2-2, with TRBD1 matching 9 bases. Germline V gene sequence: CDR1 MNHEY, CDR2 SVGEGT. With V trimmed by 7 bases and J by 7 bases, 7 bases remained unmatched. The CDR3 is 14 residues long.

The rearrangement uses TRBV20-1 and TRBJ1-2; weak D call: TRBD1 (5 bases). The CDR3 is made up of 12 amino acids. V gave up 5 bases and J gave up 0 bases, with 7 bases separating them. Germline V gene data show CDR1 as DFQATT and CDR2 as SNEGSKA (reference sequence). The CDR3 protein is CSALTANYGYTF. CDR3 sequence (DNA): TGCAGTGCTTTGACAGCTAACTATGGCTACACCTTC.

The chain recombines TRBV5-6 with TRBJ1-1; D unclear. Germline lookup yields CDR1 SGHDT and CDR2 YYEEEE. V was clipped by 6 bases and J by 5 bases, with 20 bases between them. This CDR3 comprises 15 residues. The CDR3 sequence: CASTSYLGVETEAFF. The CDR3 region has the DNA TGTGCCAGCACCTCGTATCTGGGAGTGGAAACTGAAGCTTTCTTT.